This TCR beta chain was identified during a study of blood T cell repertoires in COVID-19. Study summary: Sources were T cells, B-cell-depleted T cells, or PBMCs; the material itself was cDNA or gDNA.

The age range of participants was about 18 to 95 years, with residence in about 25 US areas. Clones were read by immunoSEQ multiplex PCR, and TCRdb kept only the in-frame ones, dropping some. The data show 200,000 to 250,000 clones, with about 86% seen just once and 14% to 15% held by the top ten. Germline V lookup: CDR1 MNHEY, CDR2 SVGAGI. V was clipped by 8 bases and J by 6 bases; unmatched bases: 6. CDR3 length equals 13 residues. The count of this clone is one. This receptor was taken from a woman between 50 and 59 years old with acute COVID-19. This chain uses TRBV6-5 with TRBJ2-1, with 8 positions matching TRBD2. The sequenced sample was PBMCs or T cells enriched from blood (not recorded which). CDR3 in amino acids: CASGVAGLNEQFF. DNA for the CDR3: TGTGCCAGCGGGGTAGCGGGGCTCAATGAGCAGTTCTTC.